This TCR beta chain derives from a study of cytomegalovirus exposure and HLA in healthy donors. About the research overall: Falling in the Caucasian-associated ancestry cluster were 80% to 90% of approximately 410 genotyped donors. Findings of the study overall: Follow-up analysis later connected one missense variant in DCLRE1C with trimming of TCR beta V- and J-genes. Per a prior analysis, the majority of TCR beta V segments were productive roughly 90% or roughly 30% of the time.

This PCR relied on a set of 60 Vbeta primers and 13 Jbeta primers. Generated by immunoSEQ multiplex PCR, the TCRdb table keeps only in-frame clones and is missing some. This sample carries around 40,000 clones, 82% of them seen once, and the ten largest clones take more than 9%. The CDR3 totals 12 residues. CDR1 is LNHNV and CDR2 is YYDKDF in the germline V gene (reference sequence). Trimming removed 5 bases from V and 8 bases from J; junction bases left unmatched: 3. Regarding this clone: The target antigen is unknown.

The gene calls are TRBV15 and TRBJ2-4; 7 bases fit TRBD1. The receptor comes from a woman younger than 30 in good health and CMV-seropositive. What was sequenced was PBMCs. Here the CDR3 DNA reads TGTGCCACCAGCGTTCAGGGGGACATTCAGTACTTC. This sequence encodes CATSVQGDIQYF.